The entry below describes one T cell receptor beta chain. The sample is drawn from a study of blood T cell repertoires in COVID-19. Study-wide background: Acute and convalescent COVID-19 specimens originated in the United States, Italy and Spain. Sources were T cells, B-cell-depleted T cells, or PBMCs; the material itself was cDNA or gDNA.

The CDR3 sequence is 15 residues long. Trimming removed 7 bases from V and 6 bases from J; junction bases left unmatched: 6. The germline CDR1 and CDR2 sequences are SNHLY and FYNNEI. In the original analysis: Estimated nucleated cell counts came from reference gene primer amplification. The repertoire was sequenced with immunoSEQ multiplex PCR; TCRdb's copy has only in-frame clones and lacks some. From that table come the V and J calls and clone size; the DNA was used to work out D and trimming. Among about 520,000 clones listed, around 85% were seen once. V is TRBV2 and J is TRBJ2-1; 13 nucleotides agree with TRBD2. The clonotype originates from a human donor in a cohort sampled during active COVID-19. The specimen sequenced was peripheral blood. The CDR3 nucleotides are TGTGCCAGCACCCCACGGACTAGCGGGAGCAATGAGCAGTTCTTC. Its translation: CASTPRTSGSNEQFF.